This T cell receptor beta chain emerged from a study of cytomegalovirus exposure and HLA in healthy donors. Findings of the study overall: Three of the chains that were CMV-associated were confirmed in vitro to be specific for CMV antigens.

Germline trimming cut 0 bases from V and 6 bases from J; bases unmatched to any gene: 6. The CDR3 is made up of 15 amino acids. CDR1 SGDLS and CDR2 YYNGEE come from the germline V gene. The PCR contained 60 Vbeta and 13 Jbeta primers. Assay: immunoSEQ multiplex PCR; the TCRdb copy retains only in-frame clones and omits some. This sample's table has around 100,000 clones. Turning to this clone: The antigen remains undetermined.

The TCR originated in a man aged 30 to 39 in good health and CMV-seronegative. Sequencing input: PBMCs. The J gene is TRBJ1-2, the V gene TRBV9, with 9 bases lining up with TRBD1. The CDR3 region has the DNA TGTGCCAGCAGCGTAGGGGGGACAGGGTTGGATGGCTACACCTTC. Residues: CASSVGGTGLDGYTF.